The clone carrying this T cell receptor (beta chain) was found a few times. This specimen belongs to a study of blood T cell repertoires in COVID-19. Some clones are missing from TCRdb's copy, which holds only in-frame ones; the method was immunoSEQ multiplex PCR. The sample has tens of thousands of clones, around nine tenths seen once. The source is a woman aged 70-85 years with acute or convalescent COVID-19. Input material: peripheral blood.

CDR3 amino acids: CASSHPGGGANYGYTF. In DNA, the CDR3 is TGCGCCAGCAGCCACCCCGGGGGGGGAGCTAACTATGGCTACACCTTC. This sequence joins TRBV4-1 and TRBJ1-2, with D perhaps TRBD1 (5 bases). CDR1 MGHRA and CDR2 YSYEKL come from the germline V gene. The CDR3 totals 16 residues. Trimming took 3 bases from V and 0 from J, leaving 14 bases between them.